This passage covers 13 T cell receptor beta chains from one sample sequenced in a study of identical twins' blood T cells. TCRdb fed the 5' RACE reads into MiXCR, producing one record per CDR3 protein. Found here are hundreds of thousands of distinct CDR3 sequences, about 28% of them singletons; the top ten hold approximately 6.6%. The source material was PBMCs. The receptors derive from a woman aged 18-55 years in good health.

The chain uses TRBV20-1 and TRBJ2-7; 8 nucleotides line up with TRBD1. CDR1 is DFQATT, CDR2 SNEGSKA, per germline (reference sequence). V was clipped by 0 bases and J by 6 bases; unmatched bases: 10. The CDR3 extends over 15 amino acids. CDR3 sequence (DNA): TGCAGTGCTAGAGATCAGGGGCAGGGGGCTATCGAGCAGTACTTC. Translation: CSARDQGQGAIEQYF.

This clonotype showed up just a few times. The chain employs TRBV14 and TRBJ2-1; 9 bases align to TRBD2. Germline V gene data show CDR1 as SGHDN and CDR2 as FVKESK. V shed 4 bases, J shed 3 bases, and the junction held 4 bases outside the gene matches. The CDR3 has 15 residues. In DNA form, the CDR3 reads TGTGCCAGCAGCCTTAGCGGGAGCTACTACAATGAGCAGTTCTTC. It translates to CASSLSGSYYNEQFF.

The V gene is TRBV29-1, the J gene TRBJ2-3, with 8 bases identical to TRBD1. This CDR3 comprises 15 residues. CDR1 is SQVTM and CDR2 is ANQGSEA in the germline V gene. V was pared by 0 bases and J by 8 bases, with 10 bases of the junction left unmatched. The CDR3 nucleotides are TGCAGCGTTGAAGATCTTGGCAGGGGGCTCCTTACGCAGTATTTT. This encodes CSVEDLGRGLLTQYF.

Remarks on this clonotype: The junction shows a germline mismatch at one end, possibly a read error. V gene TRBV12-5 combines with J gene TRBJ1-2; tentative D call: TRBD1 (5 bases). The CDR3 runs 13 residues. Germline CDR1 reads LGHNT; CDR2 reads FRNRAP. As DNA, the CDR3 is TGTGCTGGTGGTTTGGAAGGGGTCCGGGGCTACACCTTC. As protein: CAGGLEGVRGYTF. Variable domain in full (rest from reference TRBV12-5 and TRBJ1-2): DARVTQTPRHKVTEMGQEVTMRCQPILGHNTVFWYRQTMMQGLELLAYFRNRAPLDDSGMPKDRFSAEMPDATLATLKIQPSEPRDSAVYFCAGGLEGVRGYTFGSGTRLTVV.

This clonotype was seen only a few times. This chain links TRBV13 with TRBJ1-2; TRBD1 matches at 9 bases. Germline CDR1 PRHDT, CDR2 FYEKMQ (reference sequence). V shed 5 bases, J shed 3 bases, and the junction held 7 bases outside the gene matches. The length of the CDR3 is 15 residues. DNA for the CDR3: TGTGCCAGCAGCCGCGGACAGGGGACAGACTATGGCTACACCTTC. Translation gives CASSRGQGTDYGYTF.

The gene calls are TRBV19 and TRBJ2-1, with 7 bases matching TRBD2. The germline V gene encodes CDR1 LNHDA and CDR2 SQIVND (reference sequence). V lost 3 bases to trimming and J lost 4 bases; unmatched junction nucleotides: 6. The length of the CDR3 is 15 residues. As DNA, the CDR3 is TGTGCCAGTAGTATGTCAGCGGGGAAGTACAATGAGCAGTTCTTC. It yields the protein CASSMSAGKYNEQFF.

The CDR3 loop is CASRPESSYNEQFF. The DNA for the CDR3 is TGTGCCAGCAGACCAGAGAGCTCCTACAATGAGCAGTTCTTC. The chain is built from TRBV2 and TRBJ2-1; D uncertain. The CDR3 has 14 amino acids. Trimming removed 6 bases at V and 0 bases at J, with 9 bases between. Germline loops: CDR1 SNHLY, CDR2 FYNNEI. Full variable domain (remainder filled in from reference TRBV2 and TRBJ2-1): EPEVTQTPSHQVTQMGQEVILRCVPISNHLYFYWYRQILGQKVEFLVSFYNNEISEKSEIFDDQFSVERPDGSNFTLKIRSTKLEDSAMYFCASRPESSYNEQFFGPGTRLTVL.

This clonotype was counted once. V gene TRBV5-1 combines with J gene TRBJ1-1; 8 bases align to TRBD1. Germline CDR1 reads SGHRS; CDR2 reads YFSETQ. The V segment lost 2 bases and the J segment 10 bases; nucleotides outside the gene matches: 4. This CDR3 region has 12 residues. The CDR3 sequence: CASSFYRGGAFF. DNA of the CDR3: TGCGCCAGCAGCTTTTACAGGGGGGGAGCTTTCTTT.

There are a few counts of this clonotype. This chain uses TRBV5-6 with TRBJ1-6; TRBD1 aligns across 8 bases. The CDR3 is 14 residues long. CDR1 and CDR2 from the germline V gene are SGHDT and YYEEEE. J was trimmed by 11 bases and V by 5 bases; bases with no gene match: 9. The CDR3 is CASRSGGASTPLHF. The CDR3 nucleotides are TGTGCCAGCAGGTCAGGGGGCGCGTCGACACCCCTCCACTTT.

This clonotype appeared a few times. V gene TRBV10-3 combines with J gene TRBJ2-1; maybe TRBD2 (6 bases). In germline, CDR1 is ENHRY, CDR2 SYGVKD. The CDR3 is 14 amino acids. V lost 7 bases and J 10 bases, leaving 20 bases between the germline ends. This CDR3 is CAINGGKVPSEQFF. CDR3 nucleotides: TGTGCCATCAATGGCGGGAAGGTACCAAGCGAGCAGTTCTTC.

This clonotype was observed a handful of times. The J gene is TRBJ2-7, the V gene TRBV9, with 7 positions matching TRBD2. The length of the CDR3 is 13 residues. Trimming took 0 bases from V and 6 from J; bases not matched to a gene: 3. Germline-derived CDR1 and CDR2 are SGDLS and YYNGEE. The CDR3 nucleotides are TGTGCCAGCAGCGTAGCTACGGGGGGCGAGCAGTACTTC. Translating it yields CASSVATGGEQYF.

Ten or more counts support this clonotype. The V gene is TRBV12-3 or TRBV12-4, the J gene TRBJ1-5, with no clear D. The CDR3 contains 12 residues. V shed 6 bases and J shed 6 bases, with 9 bases lying between them. The CDR3 sequence is CASSPFTQPQHF. The CDR3 coding sequence is TGTGCCAGCAGCCCTTTTACTCAGCCCCAGCATTTT.

Here the CDR3 DNA reads TGTGCCAGCAGCACGACCGTAGGGGGCCTCACTGAAGCTTTCTTT. Translated: CASSTTVGGLTEAFF. The chain employs TRBV7-9 and TRBJ1-1; TRBD1 aligns across 7 bases. J gave up 4 bases and V 5 bases, and 10 bases lay outside the gene matches. There are 15 residues in the CDR3. Germline V gene sequence: CDR1 SEHNR, CDR2 FQNEAQ (reference sequence).